The clone carrying this T cell receptor (beta chain) appeared once. Its antigen is not known. Germline trimming cut 4 bases from V and 4 bases from J; bases unmatched to any gene: 7. CDR1 SGHNT and CDR2 YYREEE come from the germline V gene (reference sequence). The CDR3 has 14 amino acids. Unrecorded immune exposures were likely, despite nominal health at sampling. The sample originates from a study of cytomegalovirus exposure and HLA in healthy donors. Overall study: Ancestry clustering placed about four fifths of about 400 genotyped donors in the Caucasian-associated cluster.

Primers included in the PCR were 60 Vbeta and 13 Jbeta primers. Using immunoSEQ multiplex PCR, the repertoire was profiled, and TCRdb retains in-frame clones only, with some absent. The sample records 200,000 or so clones, 77% being singletons. Study results and caveats: A later analysis by the authors found several of the most significant clusters apparently linked to common viral pathogens.

The chain has TRBV5-4 and TRBJ1-2, with 7 bases identical to TRBD1. This TCR derives from a woman aged 30 to 39 in good health and CMV-seropositive. Sequencing input: PBMCs. Here the CDR3 reads CASSRTGAPYGYTF. The CDR3 DNA is TGTGCCAGCAGCCGTACAGGGGCGCCCTATGGCTACACCTTC.